This T cell receptor beta chain was identified in a study of T cells in Graves' hyperthyroidism and ophthalmopathy. Findings of the study overall: With a median lead of approximately 6 months before onset, the model predicted ophthalmopathy. Clonotypes that were expanded in thyroid above 0.001 mostly appeared in blood too.

An absence of ophthalmopathy progression within 18 months meant stable Graves' hyperthyroidism. Patients showing uncontrolled infection, other autoimmune disease, pregnancy or lactation were ineligible. TCR beta CDR3 sequences were amplified from RNA transcripts. The TCR CDR3 was amplified in a first-round RT-PCR using the HTBI primer set. In TCRdb, the multiplex PCR reads were re-called with MiXCR into one record per CDR3 protein. The top ten hold over 30% of the sample, which has 45,000 or so distinct CDR3 sequences, 45% to 50% seen once. Worth noting for this clonotype: Its target is unknown.

The CDR3 consists of 13 residues. Germline lookup yields CDR1 SQVTM and CDR2 ANQGSEA. This receptor was obtained from a woman between 50 and 59 years old with Graves' hyperthyroidism. The chain joins TRBV29-1 to TRBJ2-7, with D perhaps matching TRBD2 (6 bases). Source material: peripheral blood or thyroid tissue (not recorded which). The chain's CDR3 is CSVAAGRSYEQYF. The CDR3 DNA sequence: TGCAGTGTAGCGGCGGGCAGGTCCTACGAGCAGTACTTC.